The next 2 T cell receptor beta chains were all read from a single sample in a study of T cell responses to AZD1222 COVID-19 vaccine. Only in-frame clones appear in the TCRdb table, and some are missing; sequencing was by immunoSEQ multiplex PCR. The sample lists 110,000 or so clones, approximately 85% occurring once. Sample: peripheral blood, taken on day 0 of AZD1222 vaccination. These receptors all stem from an adult in good health.

V and J are TRBV11-3 and TRBJ1-2, with D uncertain. This CDR3 has 16 amino acids. Between the trimmed V and J ends, which lost 2 bases and 5 bases, there was a span of 18 bases. In germline, CDR1 is SGHNT, CDR2 YENEEA. This chain's CDR3 is CASSLPSPEVKYGYTF. The CDR3 DNA reads TGTGCCAGCAGCTTACCGAGCCCAGAAGTGAAGTATGGCTACACCTTC.

The V call is TRBV30, the J call TRBJ1-2; weak D call: TRBD1 (6 bases). The CDR3 runs to 15 residues. CDR1 GTSNPN and CDR2 SVGIG come from the germline V gene (reference sequence). V was clipped by 3 bases and J by 4 bases, with 18 bases between them. In DNA, the CDR3 is TGTGCCTGGAGACCTACAGGGTCACCCGGCTATGGCTACACCTTC. Encoded protein: CAWRPTGSPGYGYTF.